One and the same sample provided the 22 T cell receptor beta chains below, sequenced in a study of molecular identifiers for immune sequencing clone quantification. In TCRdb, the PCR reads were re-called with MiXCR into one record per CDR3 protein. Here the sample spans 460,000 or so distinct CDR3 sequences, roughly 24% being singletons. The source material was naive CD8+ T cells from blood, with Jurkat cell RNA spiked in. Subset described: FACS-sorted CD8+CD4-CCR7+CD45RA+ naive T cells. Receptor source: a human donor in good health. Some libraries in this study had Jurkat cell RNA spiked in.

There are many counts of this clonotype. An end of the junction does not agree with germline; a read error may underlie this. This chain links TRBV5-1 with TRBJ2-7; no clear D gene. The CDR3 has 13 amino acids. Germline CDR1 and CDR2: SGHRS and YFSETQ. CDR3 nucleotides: TGTGCCAGCAGCTTAGGTATCTCCTACGAGCAGTACTTC. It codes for CASSLGISYEQYF.

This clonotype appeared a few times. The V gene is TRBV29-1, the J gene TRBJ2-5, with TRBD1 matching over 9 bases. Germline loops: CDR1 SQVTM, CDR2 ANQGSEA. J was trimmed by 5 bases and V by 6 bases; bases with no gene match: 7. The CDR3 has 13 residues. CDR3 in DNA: TGCAGCGTGGGAGTGACAGGGGGGGAGACCCAGTACTTC. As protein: CSVGVTGGETQYF. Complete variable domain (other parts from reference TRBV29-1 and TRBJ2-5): SAVISQKPSRDICQRGTSLTIQCQVDSQVTMMFWYRQQPGQSLTLIATANQGSEATYESGFVIDKFPISRPNLTFSTLTVSNMSPEDSSIYLCSVGVTGGETQYFGPGTRLLVL.

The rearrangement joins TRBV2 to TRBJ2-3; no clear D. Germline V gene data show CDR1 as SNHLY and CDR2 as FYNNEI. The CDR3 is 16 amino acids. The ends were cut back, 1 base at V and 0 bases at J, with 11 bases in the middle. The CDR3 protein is CASSEGSFLSTDTQYF. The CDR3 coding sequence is TGTGCCAGCAGTGAAGGCAGTTTTTTAAGCACAGATACGCAGTATTTT.

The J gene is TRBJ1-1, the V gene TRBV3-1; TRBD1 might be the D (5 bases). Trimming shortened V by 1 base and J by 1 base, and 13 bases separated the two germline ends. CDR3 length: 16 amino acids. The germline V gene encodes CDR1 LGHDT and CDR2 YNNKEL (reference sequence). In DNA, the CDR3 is TGTGCCAGCAGCCAAGTCCGGGGCGAGGAGAACACTGAAGCTTTCTTT. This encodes CASSQVRGEENTEAFF.

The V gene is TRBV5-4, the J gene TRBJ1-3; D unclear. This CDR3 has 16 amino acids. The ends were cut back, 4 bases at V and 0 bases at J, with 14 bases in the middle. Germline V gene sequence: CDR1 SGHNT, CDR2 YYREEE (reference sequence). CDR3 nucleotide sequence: TGTGCCAGCAGCCACCGAGGAGAATTCTCTGGAAACACCATATATTTT. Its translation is CASSHRGEFSGNTIYF.

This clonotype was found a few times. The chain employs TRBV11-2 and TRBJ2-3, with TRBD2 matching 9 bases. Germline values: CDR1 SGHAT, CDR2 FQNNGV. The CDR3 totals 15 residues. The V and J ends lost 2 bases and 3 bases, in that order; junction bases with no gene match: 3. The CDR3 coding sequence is TGTGCCAGCAGCTTATTTAGCGGGAGTACAGATACGCAGTATTTT. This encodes CASSLFSGSTDTQYF.

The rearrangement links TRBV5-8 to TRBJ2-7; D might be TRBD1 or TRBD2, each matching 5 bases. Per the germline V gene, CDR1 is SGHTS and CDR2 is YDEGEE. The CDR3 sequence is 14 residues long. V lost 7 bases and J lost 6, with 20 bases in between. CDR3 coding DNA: TGTGCCAGCTCATTCTACGGGGCTACAGGCGAGCAGTACTTC. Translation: CASSFYGATGEQYF.

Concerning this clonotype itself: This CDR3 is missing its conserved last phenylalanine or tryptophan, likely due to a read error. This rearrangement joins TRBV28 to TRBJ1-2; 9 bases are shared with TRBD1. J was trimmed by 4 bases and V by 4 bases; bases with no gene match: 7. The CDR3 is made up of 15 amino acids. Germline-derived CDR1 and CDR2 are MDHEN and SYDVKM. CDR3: CASSSRTGDPYGYTL. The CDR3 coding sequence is TGTGCCAGCAGTTCACGGACAGGGGACCCCTATGGCTACACCCTC.

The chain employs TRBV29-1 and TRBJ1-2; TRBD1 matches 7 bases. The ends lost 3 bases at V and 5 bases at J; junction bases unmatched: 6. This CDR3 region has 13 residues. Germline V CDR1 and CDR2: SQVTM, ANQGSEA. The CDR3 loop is CSVEGTVKYGYTF. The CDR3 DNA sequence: TGCAGCGTTGAGGGGACAGTGAAGTATGGCTACACCTTC.

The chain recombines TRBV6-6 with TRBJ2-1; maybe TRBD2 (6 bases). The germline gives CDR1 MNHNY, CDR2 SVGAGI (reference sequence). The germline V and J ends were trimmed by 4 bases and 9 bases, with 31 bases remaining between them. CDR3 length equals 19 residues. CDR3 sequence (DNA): TGTGCCAGCAGTTCTTGGCGGGACCTATTGGAAGAACCACAATTTGAGCAGTTCTTC. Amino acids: CASSSWRDLLEEPQFEQFF.

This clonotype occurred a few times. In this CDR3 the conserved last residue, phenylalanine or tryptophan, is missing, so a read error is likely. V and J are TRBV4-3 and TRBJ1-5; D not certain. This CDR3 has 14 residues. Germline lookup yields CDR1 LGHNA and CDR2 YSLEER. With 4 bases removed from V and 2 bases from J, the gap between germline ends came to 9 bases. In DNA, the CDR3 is TGCGCCAGCAGCCCCGAAATCGGCAATCAGCCCCAGCATTAT. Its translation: CASSPEIGNQPQHY.

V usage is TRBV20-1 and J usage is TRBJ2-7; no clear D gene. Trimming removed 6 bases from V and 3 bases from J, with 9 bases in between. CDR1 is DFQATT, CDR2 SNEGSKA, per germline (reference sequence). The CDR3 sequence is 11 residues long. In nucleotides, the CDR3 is TGCAGTGCCCCGGAAGGCTACGAGCAGTACTTC. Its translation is CSAPEGYEQYF.

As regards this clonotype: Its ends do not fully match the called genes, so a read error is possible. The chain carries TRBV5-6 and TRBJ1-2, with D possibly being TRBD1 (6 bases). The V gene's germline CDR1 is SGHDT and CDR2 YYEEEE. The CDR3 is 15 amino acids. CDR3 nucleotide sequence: TGTGCCAGCAGCTTGGGGGTGACAGGCCTCTTTGGCTGCACCTTC. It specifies CASSLGVTGLFGCTF. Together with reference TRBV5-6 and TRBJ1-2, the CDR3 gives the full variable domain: DAGVTQSPTHLIKTRGQQVTLRCSPKSGHDTVSWYQQALGQGPQFIFQYYEEEERQRGNFPDRFSGHQFPNYSSELNVNALLLGDSALYLCASSLGVTGLFGCTFGSGTRLTVV.

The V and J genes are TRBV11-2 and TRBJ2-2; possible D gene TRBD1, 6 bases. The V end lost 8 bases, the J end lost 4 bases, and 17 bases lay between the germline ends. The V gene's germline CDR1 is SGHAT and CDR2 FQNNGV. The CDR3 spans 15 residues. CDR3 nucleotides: TGTGCCAGCGACTCGCTGGACAGTTCCACCGGGGAGCTGTTTTTT. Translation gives CASDSLDSSTGELFF. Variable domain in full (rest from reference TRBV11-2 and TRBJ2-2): EAGVAQSPRYKIIEKRQSVAFWCNPISGHATLYWYQQILGQGPKLLIQFQNNGVVDDSQLPKDRFSAERLKGVDSTLKIQPAKLEDSAVYLCASDSLDSSTGELFFGEGSRLTVL.

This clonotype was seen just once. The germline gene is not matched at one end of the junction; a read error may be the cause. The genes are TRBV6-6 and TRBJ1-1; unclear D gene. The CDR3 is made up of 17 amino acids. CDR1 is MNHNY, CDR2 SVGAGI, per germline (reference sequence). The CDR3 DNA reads TGTGCCTGCAGTTACTCGATCCCCCTGACTATGAACACTGAAGCTTTCTTT. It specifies CACSYSIPLTMNTEAFF.

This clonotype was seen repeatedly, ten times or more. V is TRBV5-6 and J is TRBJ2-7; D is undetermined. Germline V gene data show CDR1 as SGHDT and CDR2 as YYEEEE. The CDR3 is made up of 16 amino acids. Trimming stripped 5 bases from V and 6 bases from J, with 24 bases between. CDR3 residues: CASSGRRLHAPSEQYF. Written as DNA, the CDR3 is TGTGCCAGCAGTGGCCGTCGCCTGCACGCCCCCAGCGAGCAGTACTTC.

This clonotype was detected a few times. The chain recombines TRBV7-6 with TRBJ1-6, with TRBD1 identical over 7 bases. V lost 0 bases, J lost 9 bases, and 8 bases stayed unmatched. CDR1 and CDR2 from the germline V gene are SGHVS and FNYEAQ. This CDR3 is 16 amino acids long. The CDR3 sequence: CASSLAWQGDGSPLHF. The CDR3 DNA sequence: TGTGCCAGCAGCTTAGCGTGGCAGGGGGATGGTTCACCCCTCCACTTT. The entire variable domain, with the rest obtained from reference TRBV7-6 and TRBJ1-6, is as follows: GAGVSQSPRYKVTKRGQDVALRCDPISGHVSLYWYRQALGQGPEFLTYFNYEAQQDKSGLPNDRFSAERPEGSISTLTIQRTEQRDSAMYRCASSLAWQGDGSPLHFGNGTRLTVT.

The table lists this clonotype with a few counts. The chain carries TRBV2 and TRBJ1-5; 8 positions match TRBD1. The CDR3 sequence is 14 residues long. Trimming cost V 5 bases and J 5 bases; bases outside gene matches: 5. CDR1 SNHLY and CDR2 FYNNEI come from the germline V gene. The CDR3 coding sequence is TGTGCCAGCAGTCCTTCAGGGGGCTATCAGCCCCAGCATTTT. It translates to CASSPSGGYQPQHF. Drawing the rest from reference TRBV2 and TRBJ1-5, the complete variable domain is EPEVTQTPSHQVTQMGQEVILRCVPISNHLYFYWYRQILGQKVEFLVSFYNNEISEKSEIFDDQFSVERPDGSNFTLKIRSTKLEDSAMYFCASSPSGGYQPQHFGDGTRLSIL.

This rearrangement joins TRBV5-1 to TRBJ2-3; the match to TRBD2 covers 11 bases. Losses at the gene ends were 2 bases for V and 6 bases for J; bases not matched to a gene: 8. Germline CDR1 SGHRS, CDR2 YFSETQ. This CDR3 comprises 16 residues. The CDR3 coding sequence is TGCGCCAGCAGCTTCCTGGGACTAGCGGTCCCGGATACGCAGTATTTT. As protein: CASSFLGLAVPDTQYF.

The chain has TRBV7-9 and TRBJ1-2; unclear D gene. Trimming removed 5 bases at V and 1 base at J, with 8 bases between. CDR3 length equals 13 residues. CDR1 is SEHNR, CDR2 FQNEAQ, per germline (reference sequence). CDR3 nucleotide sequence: TGTGCCAGCAGCCATCAGGATAACTATGGCTACACCTTC. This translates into CASSHQDNYGYTF.

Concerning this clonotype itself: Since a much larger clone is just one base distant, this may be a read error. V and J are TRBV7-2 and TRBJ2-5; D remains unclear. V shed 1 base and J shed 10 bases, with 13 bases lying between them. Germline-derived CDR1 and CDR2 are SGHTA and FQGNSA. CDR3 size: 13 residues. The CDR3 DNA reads TGTGCCAGCAGCTTAGGGAACCAGGCGCTCCAGTACTTC. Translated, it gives CASSLGNQALQYF.

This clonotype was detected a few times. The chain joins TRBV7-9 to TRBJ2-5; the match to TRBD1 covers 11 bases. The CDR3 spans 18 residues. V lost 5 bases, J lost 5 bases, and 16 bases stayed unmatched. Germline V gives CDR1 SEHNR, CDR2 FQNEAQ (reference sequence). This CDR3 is CASSTRLSGTGGQETQYF. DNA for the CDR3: TGTGCCAGCAGCACCCGTTTATCCGGGACAGGGGGACAGGAGACCCAGTACTTC.